The 29 T cell receptor beta chains below come from one sample, sequenced in a study of Ad26.COV2.S vaccination and SARS-CoV-2 variants. Clones were sequenced by immunoSEQ multiplex PCR, and TCRdb holds only the in-frame ones, with some missing. The data contain around 380,000 clones, 70% to 90% of them seen just once; the ten biggest clones take up 3.5%. Described treatment: around 19 received Ad26.COV2.S at low or high dose, single or two shots; roughly five received placebo; per-sample allocation not given. After the first vaccine or placebo injection, samples were drawn on day 63. Here the sequenced sample was peripheral blood, taken in a trial of Ad26.COV2.S vaccine versus placebo. The receptors were sampled from a person aged 18 to 59 who received the Ad26.COV2.S COVID-19 vaccine or a placebo.

The chain carries TRBV11-2 and TRBJ2-6; D is possibly TRBD2 (5 bases). Germline assignment: CDR1 SGHAT and CDR2 FQNNGV. The CDR3 sequence is 16 residues long. Trimming stripped 6 bases from V and 2 bases from J, with 14 bases between. The CDR3 here is CASRPGRGTGANVLTF. CDR3 nucleotides: TGTGCCAGCAGGCCCGGGCGAGGGACTGGGGCCAACGTCCTGACTTTC.

The chain links TRBV5-5 to TRBJ2-5; D is uncertain. This CDR3 region has 14 residues. The ends were cut back, 3 bases at V and 3 bases at J, with 12 bases in the middle. Germline V gene lookup returns CDR1 SGHKS and CDR2 YYEKEE (reference sequence). The CDR3 DNA reads as TGTGCCAGCAGCTCCCGTTTCGTTGAAGAGACCCAGTACTTC. It is translated as CASSSRFVEETQYF.

The chain recombines TRBV4-2 with TRBJ2-3, with 13 bases that match TRBD2. After removal of 1 base from V and 5 bases from J, the junction contained 6 bases not matched to a gene. CDR1 LGHNA and CDR2 YNFKEQ come from the germline V gene. This CDR3 region has 17 residues. The CDR3 loop is CASSQGTSGGALDTQYF. As DNA, the CDR3 is TGTGCCAGCAGCCAAGGGACTAGCGGGGGAGCCCTAGATACGCAGTATTTT.

The CDR3 region has the DNA TGTGCCAGCAGTGGCGGGTACGGGGGACAGGGGTATCTCGAGCAGTACTTC. The encoded protein is CASSGGYGGQGYLEQYF. V usage is TRBV6-1 and J usage is TRBJ2-7, with 10 bases fitting TRBD1. There are 17 residues in the CDR3. Trimming cost V 4 bases and J 6 bases; bases outside gene matches: 15. The germline V gene has CDR1 MNHNS and CDR2 SASEGT.

The chain carries TRBV5-6 and TRBJ2-5; 8 positions match TRBD1. This CDR3 is built from 16 residues. The V segment lost 5 bases and the J segment 5 bases; nucleotides outside the gene matches: 14. Per germline, CDR1 SGHDT and CDR2 YYEEEE. CDR3 nucleotides: TGTGCCAGCAGTTATCCCCCCTCAGGGGGCAGGGAGACCCAGTACTTC. Translation: CASSYPPSGGRETQYF.

This rearrangement joins TRBV3-1 (or the pseudogene TRBV3-2) to TRBJ1-5; 8 bases are shared with TRBD1. The junction had 7 bases not matched to a gene; V was cut back by 1 base and J by 5 bases. Germline-derived CDR1 and CDR2 are LGHDT and YNNKEL (reference sequence). The CDR3 extends over 16 amino acids. The CDR3 is CASSQGLGQGYQPQHF. In DNA form, the CDR3 reads TGTGCCAGCAGCCAAGGACTCGGACAGGGATATCAGCCCCAGCATTTT.

The chain links TRBV7-8 to TRBJ2-5, with TRBD1 as a possible D gene (6 bases). Germline V CDR1 and CDR2: SGHVS, FQNEAQ. Trimming took 3 bases from V and 2 from J, leaving 10 bases between them. This CDR3 has 14 residues. The CDR3 is CASSFSQGQETQYF. The CDR3 DNA reads TGTGCCAGCAGCTTTTCACAGGGACAAGAGACCCAGTACTTC.

The chain uses TRBV7-9 and TRBJ1-4, with D unresolved. Trimming removed 5 bases at V and 8 bases at J, with 15 bases between. The CDR3 runs to 14 residues. Germline CDR1 and CDR2: SEHNR and FQNEAQ (reference sequence). CDR3 bases: TGTGCCAGCAGCCAACACGAATCGGAGGAAAAACTGTTTTTT. Its translation: CASSQHESEEKLFF.

The genes are TRBV5-4 and TRBJ1-6; tentatively, D is TRBD1 (6 bases). Trimming pared 4 bases from V and 9 bases from J, leaving 17 bases between. The CDR3 is made up of 15 amino acids. CDR1 is SGHNT and CDR2 is YYREEE in the germline V gene (reference sequence). The DNA for the CDR3 is TGTGCCAGCAGCCCCGATTCAGGGGTAAGTTCACCCCTCCACTTT. Translation gives CASSPDSGVSSPLHF. Combining the CDR3 with reference TRBV5-4 and TRBJ1-6 gives the whole variable domain ETGVTQSPTHLIKTRGQQVTLRCSSQSGHNTVSWYQQALGQGPQFIFQYYREEENGRGNFPPRFSGLQFPNYSSELNVNALELDDSALYLCASSPDSGVSSPLHFGNGTRLTVT.

V gene TRBV3-1 (or the pseudogene TRBV3-2) combines with J gene TRBJ2-5; 10 positions match TRBD2. The CDR3 has 15 amino acids. J gave up 2 bases and V 6 bases, and 6 bases lay outside the gene matches. Germline V CDR1 and CDR2: LGHDT, YNNKEL (reference sequence). CDR3 amino acids: CASRPAGGIQETQYF. The CDR3 coding sequence is TGTGCCAGCAGGCCAGCGGGGGGGATTCAAGAGACCCAGTACTTC.

The CDR3 is CAWSVITYGYTF. CDR3 bases: TGTGCCTGGAGTGTAATTACGTATGGCTACACCTTC. The J gene is TRBJ1-2, the V gene TRBV30; D is ambiguous. This CDR3 contains 12 residues. Germline lookup yields CDR1 GTSNPN and CDR2 SVGIG (reference sequence). Trimming removed 0 bases at V and 5 bases at J, with 7 bases between.

The chain joins TRBV3-1 (or the pseudogene TRBV3-2) to TRBJ1-2; TRBD1 matches 8 bases. The CDR3 extends over 13 amino acids. The V segment lost 4 bases and the J segment 6 bases; nucleotides outside the gene matches: 4. Germline V lookup: CDR1 LGHDT, CDR2 YNNKEL (reference sequence). The CDR3 DNA reads as TGTGCCAGCAGCCTGACAGGGGAGGATGGCTACACCTTC. As protein: CASSLTGEDGYTF.

This chain joins TRBV6-5 and TRBJ1-5, with TRBD1 as a possible D gene (6 bases). Germline V gene data show CDR1 as MNHEY and CDR2 as SVGAGI. CDR3 length equals 15 residues. Trimming removed 8 bases at V and 1 base at J, with 15 bases between. CDR3 sequence (DNA): TGTGCCAGCCAAGTCGGGACACTAAGCAATCAGCCCCAGCATTTT. Residues: CASQVGTLSNQPQHF.

The rearrangement links TRBV27 to TRBJ2-5, with unresolved D. V gave up 5 bases and J gave up 1 base, with 8 bases separating them. Germline V gene lookup returns CDR1 MNHEY and CDR2 SMNVEV (reference sequence). The CDR3 is 13 residues long. The CDR3 region is CASSPPGQETQYF. CDR3 nucleotide sequence: TGTGCCAGCAGTCCTCCTGGCCAAGAGACCCAGTACTTC.

The chain couples TRBV13 to TRBJ1-1; unclear D gene. The CDR3 length is 12 residues. Trimming removed 2 bases at V and 4 bases at J, with 5 bases between. The germline V gene encodes CDR1 PRHDT and CDR2 FYEKMQ (reference sequence). This CDR3 is CASSLRFTEAFF. The CDR3 region has the DNA TGTGCCAGCAGCTTAAGGTTCACTGAAGCTTTCTTT. The variable domain in full, with the rest retrieved from reference TRBV13 and TRBJ1-1, is AAGVIQSPRHLIKEKRETATLKCYPIPRHDTVYWYQQGPGQDPQFLISFYEKMQSDKGSIPDRFSAQQFSDYHSELNMSSLELGDSALYFCASSLRFTEAFFGQGTRLTVV.

The J gene is TRBJ1-6, the V gene TRBV21-1; TRBD1 was called by the table and not checked on the DNA. TRBV21-1 is labeled a pseudogene. The CDR3 totals 15 residues. CDR3 in amino acids: CASSKGTGGDSPLHF. CDR3 bases: TGTGCCAGCAGCAAAGGGACAGGCGGTGATTCACCCCTCCACTTT.

The genes are TRBV4-1 and TRBJ2-7; possibly TRBD1 for D (5 bases). The CDR3 has 15 residues. The V end was cut by 0 bases, the J end by 3 bases, with 12 bases between. Germline CDR1 reads MGHRA; CDR2 reads YSYEKL. In DNA, the CDR3 is TGCGCCAGCAGCCAAGAAGGCAGGGCGGTCTACGAGCAGTACTTC. The encoded protein is CASSQEGRAVYEQYF.

This clone was seen a single time. The J gene is TRBJ2-1, the V gene TRBV6-1; D might be TRBD1 (5 bases). CDR1 MNHNS and CDR2 SASEGT come from the germline V gene. The length of the CDR3 is 16 residues. Trimming removed 2 bases from V and 0 bases from J, with 11 bases in between. DNA of the CDR3: TGTGCCAGCAGTGAATGGGGCGGCAACTCCTACAATGAGCAGTTCTTC. It is translated as CASSEWGGNSYNEQFF.

The chain has TRBV19 and TRBJ2-4; D is possibly TRBD1 or TRBD2 (5 bases each). V dropped 9 bases and J dropped 0 bases, with 12 bases sitting between them. The CDR3 covers 14 residues. In germline, CDR1 is LNHDA, CDR2 SQIVND (reference sequence). The CDR3 loop reads CARQTGLAKNIQYF. For the CDR3, the DNA is TGTGCCAGACAAACAGGACTAGCCAAAAACATTCAGTACTTC.

The chain joins TRBV5-8 to TRBJ2-1; D remains unclear. Germline CDR1 reads SGHTS; CDR2 reads YDEGEE. CDR3 length: 13 amino acids. Trimming shortened V by 7 bases and J by 9 bases, and 17 bases separated the two germline ends. The CDR3 nucleotides read TGTGCCAGCCCGGACCGCCTGTTCAGTGAGCAGTTCTTC. Protein: CASPDRLFSEQFF.

This clone has a handful of counts. V is TRBV9 and J is TRBJ2-2, with D tentatively TRBD1 (5 bases). Trimming left V 0 bases short and J 5 bases short, with 8 bases between. The V gene's germline CDR1 is SGDLS and CDR2 YYNGEE. The CDR3 is 14 amino acids. This chain's CDR3 is CASSVAGQTGELFF. CDR3 bases: TGTGCCAGCAGCGTAGCAGGGCAGACCGGGGAGCTGTTTTTT.

This chain connects TRBV6-1 to TRBJ2-7; D is possibly TRBD1 or TRBD2 (5 bases each). This CDR3 contains 13 residues. The germline gives CDR1 MNHNS, CDR2 SASEGT. V was clipped by 3 bases and J by 0 bases, with 6 bases between them. The CDR3 DNA reads as TGTGCCAGCAGTGACGGGACCTCCTACGAGCAGTACTTC. The encoded protein is CASSDGTSYEQYF.

The rearrangement joins TRBV29-1 to TRBJ1-2, with TRBD1 as a possible D gene (6 bases). The CDR3 loop spans 13 amino acids. The germline gives CDR1 SQVTM, CDR2 ANQGSEA. Deletions cut 7 bases from V and 1 base from J, with 13 bases between. The DNA for the CDR3 is TGCAGCGCTGGACAGTATATTAACTATGGCTACACCTTC. This encodes CSAGQYINYGYTF.

The genes are TRBV19 and TRBJ2-3, with 8 bases lining up with TRBD2. V was clipped by 3 bases and J by 1 base; unmatched bases: 3. The CDR3 length is 15 residues. Looked up from germline, CDR1 is LNHDA and CDR2 is SQIVND (reference sequence). The CDR3 reads CASSITSGRTDTQYF. CDR3 nucleotides: TGTGCCAGTAGTATTACTAGCGGACGCACAGATACGCAGTATTTT. The complete variable domain, with remaining parts taken from reference TRBV19 and TRBJ2-3, reads DGGITQSPKYLFRKEGQNVTLSCEQNLNHDAMYWYRQDPGQGLRLIYYSQIVNDFQKGDIAEGYSVSREKKESFPLTVTSAQKNPTAFYLCASSITSGRTDTQYFGPGTRLTVL.

The rearrangement joins TRBV25-1 to TRBJ1-1; unclear D gene. This CDR3 spans 13 amino acids. Trimming took off 8 bases at V and 1 base at J, with 11 bases between the two ends. Germline V gives CDR1 MGHDK, CDR2 SYGVNS. In nucleotides, the CDR3 is TGTGCCAGCGGGGTAGGGCGGAACACTGAAGCTTTCTTT. Protein sequence: CASGVGRNTEAFF.

The chain employs TRBV18 and TRBJ2-3, with D perhaps matching TRBD2 (6 bases). V lost 3 bases to trimming and J lost 2 bases, with 9 bases between them. The CDR3 runs to 14 residues. In germline, CDR1 is KGHSH, CDR2 LQKENI. The CDR3: CASSPGGFTDTQYF. Here the CDR3 DNA reads TGTGCCAGCTCACCGGGGGGATTCACAGATACGCAGTATTTT.

J is TRBJ1-2 and V is TRBV6-5, with D perhaps matching TRBD1 (5 bases). Germline CDR1 MNHEY, CDR2 SVGAGI. Between the trimmed V and J ends, which lost 5 bases and 4 bases, there was a span of 17 bases. The CDR3 spans 15 residues. The CDR3 spells CASSPRGVGFYGYTF. The CDR3 DNA sequence: TGTGCCAGCAGTCCGCGGGGGGTCGGCTTCTATGGCTACACCTTC.

This clone occurred once. The J gene is TRBJ1-5, the V gene TRBV7-8; D remains unclear. The ends were cut back, 2 bases at V and 0 bases at J, with 14 bases in the middle. Looked up from germline, CDR1 is SGHVS and CDR2 is FQNEAQ. The length of the CDR3 is 17 residues. The CDR3 loop reads CASSLPMVDYSNQPQHF. The DNA of the CDR3 is TGTGCCAGCAGCTTACCCATGGTGGACTATAGCAATCAGCCCCAGCATTTT.

V gene TRBV3-1 (or the pseudogene TRBV3-2) combines with J gene TRBJ1-1; no firm D call. Germline values: CDR1 LGHDT, CDR2 YNNKEL (reference sequence). Trimming took 4 bases from V and 1 from J, leaving 10 bases between them. This CDR3 is built from 14 residues. This CDR3 reads CASSPSPENTEAFF. The CDR3 DNA sequence: TGTGCCAGCAGCCCTTCTCCAGAGAACACTGAAGCTTTCTTT.